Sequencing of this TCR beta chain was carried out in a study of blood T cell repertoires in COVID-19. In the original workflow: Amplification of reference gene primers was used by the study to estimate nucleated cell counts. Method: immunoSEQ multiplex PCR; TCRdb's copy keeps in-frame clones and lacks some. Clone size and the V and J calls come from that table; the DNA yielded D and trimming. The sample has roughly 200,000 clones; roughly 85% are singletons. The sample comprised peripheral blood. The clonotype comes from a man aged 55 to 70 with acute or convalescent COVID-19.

The CDR3 nucleotides read TGCGCCAGCAGCTTAAAAGAGTCTAGCTCCTACAATGAGCAGTTCTTC. Translating gives CASSLKESSSYNEQFF. This chain links TRBV5-1 with TRBJ2-1, with D unclear. Trimming pared 2 bases from V and 0 bases from J, leaving 12 bases between. The CDR3 consists of 16 residues. Germline-derived CDR1 and CDR2 are SGHRS and YFSETQ.